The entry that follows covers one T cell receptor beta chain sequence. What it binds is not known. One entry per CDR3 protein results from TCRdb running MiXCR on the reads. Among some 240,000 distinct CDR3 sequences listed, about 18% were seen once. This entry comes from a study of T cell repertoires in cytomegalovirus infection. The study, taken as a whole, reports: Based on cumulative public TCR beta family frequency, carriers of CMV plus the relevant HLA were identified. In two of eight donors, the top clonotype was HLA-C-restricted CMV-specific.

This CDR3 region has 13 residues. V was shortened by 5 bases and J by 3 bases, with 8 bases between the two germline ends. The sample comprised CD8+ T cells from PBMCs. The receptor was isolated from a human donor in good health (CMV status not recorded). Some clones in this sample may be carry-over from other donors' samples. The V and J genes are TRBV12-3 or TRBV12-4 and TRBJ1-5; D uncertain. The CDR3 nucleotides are TGTGCCAGCAGTCAATGGTCCAATCAGCCCCAGCATTTT. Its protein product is CASSQWSNQPQHF.